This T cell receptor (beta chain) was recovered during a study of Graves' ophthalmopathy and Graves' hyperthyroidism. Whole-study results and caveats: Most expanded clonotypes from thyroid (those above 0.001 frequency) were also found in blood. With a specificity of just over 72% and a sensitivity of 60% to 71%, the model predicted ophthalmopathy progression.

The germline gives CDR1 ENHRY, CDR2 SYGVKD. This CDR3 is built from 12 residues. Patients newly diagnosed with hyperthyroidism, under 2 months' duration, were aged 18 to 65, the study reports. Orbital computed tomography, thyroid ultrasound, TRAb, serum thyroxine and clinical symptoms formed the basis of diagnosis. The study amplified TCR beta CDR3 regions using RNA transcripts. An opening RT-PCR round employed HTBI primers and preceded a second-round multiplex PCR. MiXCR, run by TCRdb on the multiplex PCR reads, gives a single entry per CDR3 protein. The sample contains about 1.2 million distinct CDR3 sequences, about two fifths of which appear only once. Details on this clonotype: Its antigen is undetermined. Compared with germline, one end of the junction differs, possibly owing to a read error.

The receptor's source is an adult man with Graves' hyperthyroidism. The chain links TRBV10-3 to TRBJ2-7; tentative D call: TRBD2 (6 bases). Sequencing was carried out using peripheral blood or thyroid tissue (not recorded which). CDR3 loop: CATVRAGGELYF. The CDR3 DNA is TGTGCCACCGTTAGGGCCGGCGGGGAGCTGTACTTC.